Reported below is one T cell receptor beta chain. Its antigen is still unknown. Germline V CDR1 and CDR2: PRHDT, FYEKMQ (reference sequence). With 5 bases removed from V and 7 bases from J, the gap between germline ends came to 15 bases. This CDR3 has 14 amino acids. Study observations and caveats: Tumor-infiltrating Treg TCR alpha and beta sequences overlapped most with tumor naive CD4+ T cells, then blood naive.

One entry per CDR3 protein results from TCRdb running MiXCR on the 5' RACE reads. Seen here are over 40,000 distinct CDR3 sequences, over 25% observed once, and the top ten hold approximately 4.1%. The rearrangement uses TRBV13 and TRBJ1-5; D unresolved. Sample: tumor-infiltrating memory CD4+ T cells sorted from the breast tumor. Subset described: memory CD4+ T cells, CD4+CD45RO+CD25-. This receptor was taken from a female donor with breast cancer. This CDR3 is CASSVGESSQPQHF. CDR3 bases: TGTGCCAGCAGCGTTGGAGAATCCAGCCAGCCCCAGCATTTT.